This entry lists 27 T cell receptor beta chains sequenced from one sample in a study of cytomegalovirus exposure and HLA in healthy donors. Primers included in the PCR were 60 Vbeta and 13 Jbeta primers. The data were produced by immunoSEQ multiplex PCR, yet TCRdb's version contains in-frame clones alone and is incomplete. The table lists about 110,000 clones, more than 70% of them singletons, with 6.5% to 8.5% in the top ten. Sample: PBMCs. The origin of the receptors is a man aged 25 to 40 in good health and CMV-seronegative.

The V gene is TRBV27, the J gene TRBJ1-2, with D possibly being TRBD1 (5 bases). Germline-derived CDR1 and CDR2 are MNHEY and SMNVEV (reference sequence). V was cut by 7 bases and J by 4 bases, with 16 bases left in between. This CDR3 has 14 amino acids. The CDR3 here is CASKTEGRGYGYTF. The CDR3 coding sequence is TGTGCCAGCAAGACCGAAGGGAGGGGCTATGGCTACACCTTC.

V is TRBV19 and J is TRBJ1-1; D is uncertain. The CDR3 has 14 residues. V was trimmed by 5 bases and J by 0 bases, leaving 10 bases between them. CDR1 is LNHDA, CDR2 SQIVND, per germline (reference sequence). The CDR3 spells CASSDITMNTEAFF. The CDR3 bases are TGTGCCAGTAGTGACATAACAATGAACACTGAAGCTTTCTTT.

In this sample, this clone turned up once. The chain carries TRBV10-3 and TRBJ2-5; D is possibly TRBD2 (6 bases). Trimming took off 0 bases at V and 4 bases at J, with 21 bases between the two ends. Germline V gives CDR1 ENHRY, CDR2 SYGVKD. The CDR3 length is 18 residues. The CDR3 region is CAISESFGGEGRGETQYF. Here the CDR3 DNA reads TGTGCCATCAGTGAGTCTTTCGGTGGAGAGGGGCGGGGAGAGACCCAGTACTTC.

The chain has TRBV28 and TRBJ1-1, with D unclear. V was cut by 5 bases and J by 10 bases, with 20 bases left in between. Germline CDR1 MDHEN, CDR2 SYDVKM. This CDR3 is 14 amino acids long. The CDR3 sequence: CASSLPDRGFGAFF. The CDR3 nucleotides are TGTGCCAGCAGTCTACCGGACCGGGGTTTTGGAGCTTTCTTT.

The V gene is TRBV7-2, the J gene TRBJ2-7; TRBD2 is a possible D gene (7 bases). V lost 4 bases and J lost 6, with 13 bases in between. The CDR3 has 13 amino acids. The germline V gene has CDR1 SGHTA and CDR2 FQGNSA. This CDR3 is CASSSQGRVEQYF. DNA of the CDR3: TGTGCCAGCAGCTCCCAGGGGAGGGTCGAGCAGTACTTC.

With regard to this clone: Distinct nucleotide sequences in the sample also encode this CDR3. The chain has TRBV2 and TRBJ2-7; 8 nucleotides match TRBD1. Germline V CDR1 and CDR2: SNHLY, FYNNEI. The CDR3 has 15 amino acids. Trimming at V came to 1 base and at J to 0 bases, leaving 2 bases not matched to a gene. The CDR3 bases are TGTGCCAGCAGTGAAGGGGACAGGTACTCCTACGAGCAGTACTTC. As protein: CASSEGDRYSYEQYF.

V is TRBV5-1 and J is TRBJ2-3; 8 bases match TRBD2. The V gene end was trimmed by 0 bases and the J gene end by 4 bases; junction bases not matched to a gene: 7. Per the germline V gene, CDR1 is SGHRS and CDR2 is YFSETQ. There are 16 residues in the CDR3. In nucleotides, the CDR3 is TGCGCCAGCAGCTTGGGGTCACGGGGGGGGGCAGATACGCAGTATTTT. Translated, it gives CASSLGSRGGADTQYF.

The table lists this clone with a count of one. J is TRBJ2-7 and V is TRBV7-2; 10 bases match TRBD2. The CDR3 has 15 amino acids. CDR1 and CDR2 (germline): SGHTA, FQGNSA. V dropped 0 bases and J dropped 4; count of bases not matched to a gene: 3. CDR3 coding DNA: TGTGCCAGCAGCTTAGCTAGCGGGAGGAGTTACGAGCAGTACTTC. It codes for CASSLASGRSYEQYF.

V usage is TRBV2 and J usage is TRBJ1-1; 8 bases are shared with TRBD1. The V and J ends lost 6 bases and 0 bases, in that order; junction bases with no gene match: 6. Germline values: CDR1 SNHLY, CDR2 FYNNEI. This CDR3 is 15 amino acids long. Here the CDR3 reads CASSPRTGMNTEAFF. The CDR3, as DNA: TGTGCCAGCAGCCCCCGGACAGGGATGAACACTGAAGCTTTCTTT.

The rearrangement links TRBV27 to TRBJ1-5, with TRBD1 identical over 7 bases. CDR1 is MNHEY, CDR2 SMNVEV, per germline (reference sequence). The length of the CDR3 is 14 residues. With V trimmed by 3 bases and J by 7 bases, 6 bases remained unmatched. CDR3 bases: TGTGCCAGCAGTTTCCAGGGGGGACACCAGCCCCAGCATTTT. It is translated as CASSFQGGHQPQHF.

The chain employs TRBV27 and TRBJ1-5, with D possibly being TRBD1 (6 bases). With 6 bases removed from V and 0 bases from J, the gap between germline ends came to 12 bases. The CDR3 contains 15 residues. The germline gives CDR1 MNHEY, CDR2 SMNVEV (reference sequence). The DNA for the CDR3 is TGTGCCAGCAGCCTAAACAGGGATAGCAATCAGCCCCAGCATTTT. Translating gives CASSLNRDSNQPQHF.

This clone was detected once. The V and J genes are TRBV2 and TRBJ2-2; 8 bases fit TRBD1. The trim removed 0 bases at V and 3 bases at J, leaving 6 bases unmatched. This CDR3 spans 17 amino acids. CDR1 SNHLY and CDR2 FYNNEI come from the germline V gene. CDR3 protein: CASSEAWTGRHTGELFF. In DNA form, the CDR3 reads TGTGCCAGCAGTGAAGCCTGGACAGGGAGGCACACCGGGGAGCTGTTTTTT.

The chain links TRBV19 to TRBJ2-2; tentative D call: TRBD2 (5 bases). CDR1 is LNHDA, CDR2 SQIVND, per germline (reference sequence). Trimming took off 0 bases at V and 6 bases at J, with 17 bases between the two ends. The CDR3 is 17 residues long. The CDR3 DNA follows: TGTGCCAGTAGTATAGAGCCAGTGTCTAGCCGACCCGGGGAGCTGTTTTTT. Translating it yields CASSIEPVSSRPGELFF.

The DNA for the CDR3 is TGTGCCAGCAGCAGGCCGGGGACAGCAGATAATTCACCCCTCCACTTT. Protein: CASSRPGTADNSPLHF. The V gene is TRBV21-1, the J gene TRBJ1-6; TRBD1 is taken as the D call from the table, unchecked against the DNA. TRBV21-1 is a documented pseudogene. The CDR3 covers 16 residues.

Of note for this clone: Other DNA sequences within the sample encode an identical CDR3. The rearrangement joins TRBV15 to TRBJ1-5; no clear D. There are 12 residues in the CDR3. Looked up from germline, CDR1 is LNHNV and CDR2 is YYDKDF (reference sequence). Deletions cut 9 bases from V and 3 bases from J, with 9 bases between. CDR3 nucleotides: TGTGCCACTTCAGGATACAATCAGCCCCAGCATTTT. This translates into CATSGYNQPQHF.

This clone was seen a handful of times. V gene TRBV6-1 combines with J gene TRBJ2-1; D possibly corresponds to TRBD1 (6 bases). The CDR3 spans 15 residues. V gave up 7 bases and J gave up 9 bases, with 22 bases separating them. The germline V gene has CDR1 MNHNS and CDR2 SASEGT. The CDR3 DNA reads as TGTGCCAGCACCCCGGCCCGAGGGCTAGGGGGTGAGCAGTTCTTC. Its translation: CASTPARGLGGEQFF.

The chain recombines TRBV7-8 with TRBJ1-3, with D perhaps TRBD1 (5 bases). The V gene lost 4 bases and the J gene lost 0 bases, with 10 bases spanning the gap. The CDR3 has 15 amino acids. CDR1 and CDR2 from the germline V gene are SGHVS and FQNEAQ. The CDR3 DNA sequence: TGTGCCAGCAGCTCAGGGAGGGCCTCTGGAAACACCATATATTTT. Its protein is CASSSGRASGNTIYF.

This clone was counted only a few times. The V gene is TRBV6-5, the J gene TRBJ2-7; TRBD2 matches at 11 bases. The trim removed 6 bases at V and 4 bases at J, leaving 5 bases unmatched. Looked up from germline, CDR1 is MNHEY and CDR2 is SVGAGI. The CDR3 totals 14 residues. This chain's CDR3 is CASSPTSGKYEQYF. The CDR3, as DNA: TGTGCCAGCAGCCCGACTAGCGGGAAGTACGAGCAGTACTTC.

The genes are TRBV11-3 and TRBJ2-4, with 8 bases fitting TRBD1. CDR3 length equals 15 residues. Trimming removed 3 bases from V and 5 bases from J; junction bases left unmatched: 6. Germline CDR1 SGHNT, CDR2 YENEEA. DNA for the CDR3: TGTGCCAGCAGCTTTGGTCAGGGGGCTCAAAACATTCAGTACTTC. This sequence encodes CASSFGQGAQNIQYF.

The chain recombines TRBV28 with TRBJ2-1, with 7 bases matching TRBD1. The CDR3 runs 15 residues. V shed 4 bases, J shed 8 bases, and the junction held 11 bases outside the gene matches. CDR1 MDHEN and CDR2 SYDVKM come from the germline V gene. In DNA, the CDR3 is TGTGCCAGCAGTTCCCCCGGACAGGTCATTTATGAGCAGTTCTTC. It specifies CASSSPGQVIYEQFF.

V is TRBV30 and J is TRBJ2-7, with D tentatively TRBD1 (6 bases). V shed 4 bases and J shed 9 bases, with 13 bases lying between them. Germline-derived CDR1 and CDR2 are GTSNPN and SVGIG (reference sequence). The CDR3 loop spans 11 amino acids. The chain's CDR3 is CAWTGETGQYF. Written as DNA, the CDR3 is TGTGCCTGGACTGGCGAGACAGGGCAGTACTTC.

This clone occurred a few times. The chain has TRBV7-9 and TRBJ2-2; 13 bases match TRBD2. Germline CDR1 reads SEHNR; CDR2 reads FQNEAQ (reference sequence). V shed 5 bases, J shed 2 bases, and the junction held 8 bases outside the gene matches. The CDR3 length is 18 residues. CDR3 in amino acids: CASSPPGLAGPNTGELFF. The CDR3 coding sequence is TGTGCCAGCAGCCCTCCGGGACTAGCGGGACCAAACACCGGGGAGCTGTTTTTT.

The chain employs TRBV5-1 and TRBJ2-1; 9 nucleotides match TRBD2. The CDR3 has 16 residues. V was clipped by 0 bases and J by 5 bases; unmatched bases: 6. Germline-derived CDR1 and CDR2 are SGHRS and YFSETQ. The CDR3 loop is CASSLVSGRINNEQFF. As DNA, the CDR3 is TGCGCCAGCAGCTTGGTGAGCGGGAGGATCAACAATGAGCAGTTCTTC.

V gene TRBV4-1 combines with J gene TRBJ2-2; 11 nucleotides line up with TRBD2. This CDR3 comprises 17 residues. Germline V CDR1 and CDR2: MGHRA, YSYEKL. The V segment lost 3 bases and the J segment 6 bases; nucleotides outside the gene matches: 9. The CDR3 loop reads CASSQGLAALIPGELFF. CDR3 coding DNA: TGCGCCAGCAGCCAGGGACTAGCGGCCTTGATTCCCGGGGAGCTGTTTTTT.

This clone occurred a few times. This chain links TRBV5-6 with TRBJ1-1, with D perhaps matching TRBD1 (6 bases). The CDR3 totals 12 residues. Trimming removed 7 bases at V and 8 bases at J, with 15 bases between. Looked up from germline, CDR1 is SGHDT and CDR2 is YYEEEE. The CDR3 region has the DNA TGTGCCAGCCAGACGATCGGGACAGAAGCTTTCTTT. It encodes CASQTIGTEAFF. Using reference TRBV5-6 and TRBJ1-1 for the parts outside the CDR3, the full variable domain is DAGVTQSPTHLIKTRGQQVTLRCSPKSGHDTVSWYQQALGQGPQFIFQYYEEEERQRGNFPDRFSGHQFPNYSSELNVNALLLGDSALYLCASQTIGTEAFFGQGTRLTVV.

This CDR3 reads CASSVGTGYTDTQYF. CDR3 sequence (DNA): TGTGCCAGCAGCGTCGGGACAGGGTACACAGATACGCAGTATTTT. The V gene is TRBV9, the J gene TRBJ2-3; 9 nucleotides align to TRBD1. Germline V gene sequence: CDR1 SGDLS, CDR2 YYNGEE. Trimming at V came to 2 bases and at J to 2 bases, leaving 3 bases not matched to a gene. The CDR3 has 15 residues.

The rearrangement uses TRBV27 and TRBJ2-2; 7 bases agree with TRBD2. Germline trimming cut 8 bases from V and 3 bases from J; bases unmatched to any gene: 12. Germline lookup yields CDR1 MNHEY and CDR2 SMNVEV (reference sequence). The CDR3 contains 16 residues. The CDR3: CASAVGGGGDTGELFF. In DNA, the CDR3 is TGTGCCAGCGCTGTGGGGGGGGGAGGGGACACCGGGGAGCTGTTTTTT.